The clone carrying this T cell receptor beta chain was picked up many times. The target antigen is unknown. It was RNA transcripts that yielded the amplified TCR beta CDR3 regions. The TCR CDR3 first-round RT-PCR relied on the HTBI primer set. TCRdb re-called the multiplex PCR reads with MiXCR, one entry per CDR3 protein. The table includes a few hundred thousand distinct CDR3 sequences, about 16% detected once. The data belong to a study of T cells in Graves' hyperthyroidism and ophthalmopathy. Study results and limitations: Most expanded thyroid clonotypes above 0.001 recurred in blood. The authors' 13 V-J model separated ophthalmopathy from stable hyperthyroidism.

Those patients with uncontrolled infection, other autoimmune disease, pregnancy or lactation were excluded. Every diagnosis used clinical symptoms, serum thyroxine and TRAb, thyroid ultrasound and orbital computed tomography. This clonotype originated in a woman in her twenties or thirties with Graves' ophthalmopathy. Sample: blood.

CDR3 nucleotides: TGTGCCAGCAAAGGAGGTTTCACCGGGGAGCTGTTTTTT. Translating it yields CASKGGFTGELFF. The rearrangement joins TRBV2 to TRBJ2-2; tentative D call: TRBD2 (5 bases). The CDR3 consists of 13 residues. Germline CDR1 and CDR2: SNHLY and FYNNEI. The ends were cut back, 7 bases at V and 4 bases at J, with 10 bases in the middle.